This TCR beta chain emerged from a study of response to subunit inactivated influenza vaccine (dated by TCRdb to 2016 to 2019). For the study in its entirety: To follow how T cells responded to a trivalent subunit inactivated influenza vaccine, the researchers relied on deep quantitative profiling of the T cell receptor repertoire.

Libraries were constructed by RT-PCR. Reads for this sample came from an Illumina HiSeq 2500. The public reads were run again by TCRdb, first through fastp at Q25 and then through MiXCR, and only productive beta chains were kept. Each CDR3 protein gets just one entry, which takes the most common genes and DNA from the rows behind it. The sample has 430,000 or so distinct CDR3 sequences on record, about a tenth of them singletons. The ten largest account for roughly 12% of the sample. This clonotype was counted between two and nine times. What this receptor recognizes is not known. The input lacks base qualities; no much larger clone sits a single base away. Study-level results and caveats: The authors suggested that each seasonal influenza vaccination may recruit only a limited number of new T cells.

According to the germline V gene, CDR1 reads MNHEY and CDR2 reads SVGAGI. Relative to germline, V is 0 bases shorter and J is 6 bases shorter, with 9 bases between their ends. Measured from the cysteine to the phenylalanine, the CDR3 is 14 residues long. This entry keeps only the CDR3 DNA: 42 bases, framed from base 1. The sample's time point label, in plain terms: approximately 47 days after influenza vaccine administration. The material sequenced was PBMCs from blood, taken more than 35 days after vaccination. The chain is assembled from TRBV6-5 and TRBJ2-1, with a tentative D gene TRBD1 over 5 matching bases. This sequence was found in a man aged 50 to 59 who received an inactivated influenza vaccine. Donor details come from another sample of the same person, matched by shared clones. The DNA is TGTGCCAGCAGTTACTCGACAACAGGCAATGAGCAGTTCTTC. This is translated as CASSYSTTGNEQFF.